This T cell receptor beta chain was sequenced during a study of beta chain features in type 1 diabetes. V gave up 3 bases and J gave up 0 bases; unmatched junction bases: 3. The CDR3 extends over 15 amino acids. Germline loops: CDR1 SGHTA, CDR2 FQGNSA. Expressed TCRB transcripts were sequenced because the entire RNA isolate underwent reverse transcription. Assay: immunoSEQ multiplex PCR; the TCRdb copy retains only in-frame clones and omits some. The sample lists a few hundred thousand clones, around a fifth seen once, with 0.044% in the top ten. Comments on this clone: Its cognate antigen is unknown.

Whole-study results and caveats: Type 1 diabetes patients had fewer VDJ junction insertions and more deletions.

Sequencing used naive CD4+ T cells from blood. The V call is TRBV7-2, the J call TRBJ1-2, with 8 bases aligning to TRBD1. The receptor was derived from a young woman in good health. The CDR3 sequence is CASSFQGAANYGYTF. The CDR3 DNA sequence: TGTGCCAGCAGCTTCCAGGGGGCTGCTAACTATGGCTACACCTTC.